This T cell receptor beta chain was identified in a study of blood T cell repertoires in COVID-19. Study in general: PBMCs, B-cell-depleted T cells, or T cells provided the cDNA or gDNA that made up the material.

Per the authors' pipeline: Amplification with reference gene primers provided the estimates of nucleated cell counts. TCRdb's copy holds only in-frame clones and misses some; the assay was immunoSEQ multiplex PCR. The V and J calls and clone size come from that table; D and trimming were worked out from the DNA. Among roughly 290,000 clones, approximately 90% were seen once, and the ten largest hold 0.75% to 0.9%. V dropped 6 bases and J dropped 1; count of bases not matched to a gene: 5. From germline, CDR1 is SNHLY and CDR2 FYNNEI. The CDR3 covers 15 residues. The sequence came from a young man with acute or convalescent COVID-19. Sequencing input: peripheral blood. V usage is TRBV2 and J usage is TRBJ1-4; TRBD1 agrees at 7 bases. The CDR3 DNA follows: TGTGCCAGCAGGGCTTACAGGGGAACTAATGAAAAACTGTTTTTT. Its translation: CASRAYRGTNEKLFF. The full variable domain, rest sourced from reference TRBV2 and TRBJ1-4, is EPEVTQTPSHQVTQMGQEVILRCVPISNHLYFYWYRQILGQKVEFLVSFYNNEISEKSEIFDDQFSVERPDGSNFTLKIRSTKLEDSAMYFCASRAYRGTNEKLFFGSGTQLSVL.